The rows below give T cell receptor beta chains drawn from one sample of a study of blood T cell repertoires in COVID-19. Only in-frame clones appear in the TCRdb table, and some are missing; sequencing was by immunoSEQ multiplex PCR. Of approximately 440,000 clones in the sample, about nine tenths were seen once. The sample was PBMCs or T cells enriched from blood (not recorded which). These receptors all stem from a woman aged 18-30 years who had recovered from COVID-19. Each CDR3 is given with its conserved first and last residue. Fields, in order: V gene, D gene, clone size, J gene, CDR3 protein, CDR3 DNA. D genes are given only for firm matches. Clone size is shown for a subset of rows, as once, few, many or a class of expanded clone.

>TRBV27|-|-|TRBJ2-2
CASRTLGDTGELFF
TGTGCCAGTCGTACCCTCGGGGACACCGGGGAGCTGTTTTTT
>TRBV19|TRBD1|-|TRBJ1-2
CASSKPLRGQTNYGYTF
TGTGCCAGTAGTAAGCCCCTAAGGGGACAGACTAACTATGGCTACACCTTC
>TRBV10-1|-|few|TRBJ2-3
CASSDQVGADTQYF
TGCGCCAGCAGTGACCAGGTCGGGGCAGATACGCAGTATTTT
>TRBV5-1|-|-|TRBJ2-2
CASSLERVTGELFF
TGCGCCAGCAGCTTGGAACGGGTTACCGGGGAGCTGTTTTTT
>TRBV5-1|-|-|TRBJ2-3
CASTAVGGGDTQYF
TGCGCCAGCACGGCCGTAGGGGGTGGAGATACGCAGTATTTT
>TRBV2|TRBD1|-|TRBJ1-2
CASSSQGAGYGYTF
TGTGCCAGCAGTTCGCAGGGGGCTGGATATGGCTACACCTTC
>TRBV29-1|-|-|TRBJ1-2
CSAGGEAGYTF
TGCAGCGCCGGGGGTGAAGCGGGCTACACCTTC
>TRBV5-1|-|-|TRBJ1-3
CASSLAPTGRGNTIYF
TGCGCCAGCAGCTTGGCCCCTACGGGGAGGGGAAACACCATATATTTT
>TRBV18|-|once|TRBJ1-1
CASSLRGYENTEAFF
TGTGCCAGCTCACTTAGGGGTTACGAGAACACTGAAGCTTTCTTT
>TRBV11-2|TRBD1|-|TRBJ2-4
CASSWGQQGYIQYF
TGTGCCAGCAGCTGGGGGCAACAGGGGTACATTCAGTACTTC
>TRBV5-1|-|-|TRBJ2-2
CASSFQGSRVKELFF
TGCGCCAGCAGCTTCCAGGGTTCCCGGGTGAAGGAGCTGTTTTTT
>TRBV7-9|-|-|TRBJ1-2
CASSLGLQGYTF
TGTGCCAGCAGCTTAGGGCTTCAGGGCTACACCTTC
>TRBV28|-|-|TRBJ1-1
CAIRSRPKNTEAFF
TGTGCCATTCGGAGTAGGCCGAAGAACACTGAAGCTTTCTTT
>TRBV6-1|-|-|TRBJ1-1
CASSEMPIMNTEAFF
TGTGCCAGCAGTGAAATGCCTATAATGAACACTGAAGCTTTCTTT
>TRBV12-3/TRBV12-4|TRBD1|-|TRBJ2-3
CASTRTGGDTQYF
TGTGCCAGCACAAGGACAGGGGGGGATACGCAGTATTTT